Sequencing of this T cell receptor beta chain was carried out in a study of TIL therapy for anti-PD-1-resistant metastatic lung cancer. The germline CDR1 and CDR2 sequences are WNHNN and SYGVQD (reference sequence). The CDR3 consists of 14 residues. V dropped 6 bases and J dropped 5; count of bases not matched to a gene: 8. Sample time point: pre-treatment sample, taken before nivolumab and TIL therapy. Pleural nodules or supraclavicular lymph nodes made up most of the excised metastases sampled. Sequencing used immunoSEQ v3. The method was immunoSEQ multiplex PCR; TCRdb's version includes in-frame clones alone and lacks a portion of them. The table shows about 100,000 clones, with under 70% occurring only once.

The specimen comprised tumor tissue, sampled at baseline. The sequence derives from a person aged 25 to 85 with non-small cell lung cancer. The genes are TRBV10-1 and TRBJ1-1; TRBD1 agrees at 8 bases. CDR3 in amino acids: CASSQDRAETEAFF. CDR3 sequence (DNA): TGCGCCAGCAGCCAGGACAGGGCCGAAACTGAAGCTTTCTTT.